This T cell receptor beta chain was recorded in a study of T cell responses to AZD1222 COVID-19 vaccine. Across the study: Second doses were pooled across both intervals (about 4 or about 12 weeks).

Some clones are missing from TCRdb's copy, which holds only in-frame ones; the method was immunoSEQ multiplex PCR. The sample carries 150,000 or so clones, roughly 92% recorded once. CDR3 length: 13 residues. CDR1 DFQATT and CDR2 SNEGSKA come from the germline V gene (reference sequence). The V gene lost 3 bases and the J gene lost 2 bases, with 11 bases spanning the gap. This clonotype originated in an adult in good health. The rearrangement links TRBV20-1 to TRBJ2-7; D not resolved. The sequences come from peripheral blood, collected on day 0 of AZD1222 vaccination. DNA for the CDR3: TGCAGTGCTAGTTTTTCGGCAACCTACGAGCAGTACTTC. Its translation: CSASFSATYEQYF.